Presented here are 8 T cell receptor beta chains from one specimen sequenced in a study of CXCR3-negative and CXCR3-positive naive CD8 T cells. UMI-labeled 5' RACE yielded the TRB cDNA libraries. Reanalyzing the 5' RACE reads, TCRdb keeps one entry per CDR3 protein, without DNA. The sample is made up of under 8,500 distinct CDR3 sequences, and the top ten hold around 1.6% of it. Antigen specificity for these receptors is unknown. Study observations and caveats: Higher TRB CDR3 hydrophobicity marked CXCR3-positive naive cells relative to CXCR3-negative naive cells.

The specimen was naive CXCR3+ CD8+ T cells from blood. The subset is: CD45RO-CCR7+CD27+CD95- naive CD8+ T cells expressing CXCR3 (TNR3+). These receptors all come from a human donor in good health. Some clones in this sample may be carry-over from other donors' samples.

The CDR3: CSARSGDPPEQYF. The chain joins TRBV20-1 to TRBJ2-7; with no DNA, the TCRdb D assignment of TRBD2 cannot be verified. Per germline, CDR1 DFQATT and CDR2 SNEGSKA (reference sequence). The length of the CDR3 is 13 residues.

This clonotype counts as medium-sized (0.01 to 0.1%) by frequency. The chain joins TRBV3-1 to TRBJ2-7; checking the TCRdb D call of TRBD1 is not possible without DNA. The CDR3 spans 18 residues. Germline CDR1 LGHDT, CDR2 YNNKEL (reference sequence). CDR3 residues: CASSRPHPTGTPNYEQYF.

Here the CDR3 reads CASSLAENTEAFF. This chain connects TRBV13 to TRBJ1-1. Germline CDR1 is PRHDT and CDR2 is FYEKMQ (reference sequence). The CDR3 has 13 residues. The complete variable domain, with remaining parts taken from reference TRBV13 and TRBJ1-1, reads AAGVIQSPRHLIKEKRETATLKCYPIPRHDTVYWYQQGPGQDPQFLISFYEKMQSDKGSIPDRFSAQQFSDYHSELNMSSLELGDSALYFCASSLAENTEAFFGQGTRLTVV.

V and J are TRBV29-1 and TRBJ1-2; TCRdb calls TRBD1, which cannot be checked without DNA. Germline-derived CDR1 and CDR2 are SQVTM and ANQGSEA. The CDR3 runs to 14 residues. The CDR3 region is CSVEDQDTPDGYTF.

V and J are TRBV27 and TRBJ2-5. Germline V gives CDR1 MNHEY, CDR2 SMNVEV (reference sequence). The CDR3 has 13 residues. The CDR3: CASSLYGQETQYF.

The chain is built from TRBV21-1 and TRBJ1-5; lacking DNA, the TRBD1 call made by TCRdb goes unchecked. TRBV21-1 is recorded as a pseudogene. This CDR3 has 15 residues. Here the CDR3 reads CASSKDRATDQPQHF.

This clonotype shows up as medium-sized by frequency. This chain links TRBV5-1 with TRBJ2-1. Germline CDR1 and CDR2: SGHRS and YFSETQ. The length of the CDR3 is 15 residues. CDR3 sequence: CASSLDSGAYNEQFF.

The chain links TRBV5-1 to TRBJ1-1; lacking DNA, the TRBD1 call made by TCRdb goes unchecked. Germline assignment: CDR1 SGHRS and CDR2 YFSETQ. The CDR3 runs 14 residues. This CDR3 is CASSLADTDTEAFF.